This is a list of T cell receptor beta chains from one sample in a study of human T cells and chemical hapten exposure. TCRdb ran MiXCR on the RACE reads and lists one entry per CDR3 protein. The data contain roughly 100,000 distinct CDR3 sequences, approximately 36% of them seen just once; the ten biggest clones take up about 2.7%. The sample here was whole blood, taken in connection with sensitization to the hapten diphenylcyclopropenone (DPC). All receptors derive from a man aged 40-49 years with alopecia areata. Some clones in this sample may be carry-over from other donors' samples. Both conserved end residues are part of each CDR3. D genes are given only for firm matches. Clone size is shown for a subset of rows, as once, few, many or a class of expanded clone.

abundance: NA
v_gene: TRBV6-2/TRBV6-3
d_gene: TRBD2
j_gene: TRBJ2-1
CDR3nt: TGTGCCAGCAGTCTAGCGGGGGGATGGGATGAGCAGTTCTTC
CDR3aa: CASSLAGGWDEQFF

abundance: NA
v_gene: TRBV5-1
d_gene: NA
j_gene: TRBJ1-4
CDR3nt: TGCGCCAGCAGCTTGGGGCGGCTGGGGGATGAAAAACTGTTTTTT
CDR3aa: CASSLGRLGDEKLFF

abundance: NA
v_gene: TRBV9
d_gene: TRBD1
j_gene: TRBJ2-6
CDR3nt: TGTGCCAGCAGCGTAGCTAGGAAGTTTTTGGGACAGGGGGGTCCCTCTGGGGCCAACGTCCTGACTTTC
CDR3aa: CASSVARKFLGQGGPSGANVLTF

abundance: few
v_gene: TRBV27
d_gene: NA
j_gene: TRBJ2-7
CDR3nt: TGTGCCAGCAGCTTGGGACCTAACTACTACGAGCAGTACTTC
CDR3aa: CASSLGPNYYEQYF

abundance: few
v_gene: TRBV4-3
d_gene: NA
j_gene: TRBJ2-7
CDR3nt: TGCGCCAGCAGCCAAGGACTGTTCGGCGAGCAGTACTTC
CDR3aa: CASSQGLFGEQYF

abundance: NA
v_gene: TRBV11-2
d_gene: TRBD2
j_gene: TRBJ2-5
CDR3nt: TGTGCCAGCAGCTTAGTTCGACTAGCGGGACCCCAAGAGACCCAGTACTTC
CDR3aa: CASSLVRLAGPQETQYF

abundance: NA
v_gene: TRBV29-1
d_gene: NA
j_gene: TRBJ2-2
CDR3nt: TGCAGCGTACCCTCTACTCCGACTATGGGGTCCGGGGAGCTGTTTTTT
CDR3aa: CSVPSTPTMGSGELFF

abundance: NA
v_gene: TRBV20-1
d_gene: NA
j_gene: TRBJ2-2
CDR3nt: TGCAGTGCTAGAGATCTCGGGAACGGGGAGCTGTTTTTT
CDR3aa: CSARDLGNGELFF

abundance: few
v_gene: TRBV4-1
d_gene: NA
j_gene: TRBJ1-1
CDR3nt: TGCGCCAGCAGCCAAGATGCTAGGCAAGGGCATCCCATGAACACTGAAGCTTTCTTT
CDR3aa: CASSQDARQGHPMNTEAFF

abundance: NA
v_gene: TRBV20-1
d_gene: NA
j_gene: TRBJ2-7
CDR3nt: TGCAGTGCTAGAGATGGGTCGGGTTCCCCCTACGAGCAGTACTTC
CDR3aa: CSARDGSGSPYEQYF

abundance: NA
v_gene: TRBV11-2
d_gene: NA
j_gene: TRBJ2-1
CDR3nt: TGTGCCAGCAGCCCCACTCAAATCCAGTTCTTC
CDR3aa: CASSPTQIQFF

abundance: few
v_gene: TRBV20-1
d_gene: NA
j_gene: TRBJ2-7
CDR3nt: TGCAGTGCTAGAGACCAGGGGGGTCGGTACGAGCAGTACTTC
CDR3aa: CSARDQGGRYEQYF

abundance: NA
v_gene: TRBV12-3/TRBV12-4
d_gene: TRBD2
j_gene: TRBJ2-3
CDR3nt: TGTGCCAGCAAAGCTAGCGGGAGTGATACGCAGTATTTT
CDR3aa: CASKASGSDTQYF

abundance: NA
v_gene: TRBV6-5
d_gene: TRBD2
j_gene: TRBJ2-3
CDR3nt: TGTGCCAGCAGACCGGGACTAGCCACAGATACGCAGTATTTT
CDR3aa: CASRPGLATDTQYF

abundance: few
v_gene: TRBV12-3/TRBV12-4
d_gene: NA
j_gene: TRBJ2-7
CDR3nt: TGTGCCAGCAGCAGCGGGACAGCGTTCTACGAGCAGTACTTC
CDR3aa: CASSSGTAFYEQYF

abundance: NA
v_gene: TRBV6-5
d_gene: TRBD1
j_gene: TRBJ1-6
CDR3nt: TGTGCCAGCAGAACTAACAGGGGTGTGGATTCACCCCTCCACTTT
CDR3aa: CASRTNRGVDSPLHF